This T cell receptor beta chain appears in the sequencing data of a study of T cell responses to AZD1222 COVID-19 vaccine. General study results and limits: White British ancestry dominated among donors, who included more females, and clonal diversity was possibly underestimated.

Generated by immunoSEQ multiplex PCR, the TCRdb table keeps only in-frame clones and is missing some. The sample has about 130,000 clones; 93% are singletons. To note about this clone: Its antigen is still unknown.

CDR3 length: 11 amino acids. Trimming took off 7 bases at V and 7 bases at J, with 8 bases between the two ends. The germline CDR1 and CDR2 sequences are MDHEN and SYDVKM. V gene TRBV28 combines with J gene TRBJ2-1; no reliable D call. The source of this sequence is an adult in good health. The sequences come from peripheral blood, collected on day 0 of AZD1222 vaccination. CDR3 DNA: TGTGCCAGCACCCTAAAAAATGAGCAGTTCTTC. It specifies CASTLKNEQFF.